This TCR beta chain was sequenced in a study of cytomegalovirus exposure and HLA in healthy donors. The CDR3 consists of 16 residues. Losses at the gene ends were 2 bases for V and 2 bases for J; bases not matched to a gene: 9. The germline CDR1 and CDR2 sequences are SGDLS and YYNGEE. This clone is a singleton in its sample. A multiplex PCR was run with 60 Vbeta primers and 13 Jbeta primers. Profiled with immunoSEQ multiplex PCR; TCRdb holds only in-frame clones, not every one. The sample carries some 180,000 clones, about four fifths recorded once. The clonotype was recovered from a female donor in good health and CMV-seronegative. V gene TRBV9 combines with J gene TRBJ2-7, with 8 bases that match TRBD1. Specimen: PBMCs. The CDR3 protein is CASSVGTGSFPYEQYF. The CDR3 DNA reads TGTGCCAGCAGCGTGGGGACAGGCTCTTTCCCCTACGAGCAGTACTTC.